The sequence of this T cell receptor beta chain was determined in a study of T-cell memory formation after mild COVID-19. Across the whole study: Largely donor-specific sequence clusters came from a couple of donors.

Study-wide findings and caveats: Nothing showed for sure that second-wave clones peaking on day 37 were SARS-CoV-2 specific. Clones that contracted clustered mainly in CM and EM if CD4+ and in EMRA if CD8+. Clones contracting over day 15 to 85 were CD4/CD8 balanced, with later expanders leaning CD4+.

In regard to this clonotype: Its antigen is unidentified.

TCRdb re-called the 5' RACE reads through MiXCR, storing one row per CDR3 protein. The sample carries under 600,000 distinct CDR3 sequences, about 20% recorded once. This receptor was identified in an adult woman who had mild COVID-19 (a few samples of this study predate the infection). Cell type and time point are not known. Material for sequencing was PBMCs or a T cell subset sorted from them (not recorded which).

CDR3 nucleotide sequence: TGTGCCAGCAAGCGAGCGGCCTCCCCCCTCGAGCAGTACTTC. It encodes CASKRAASPLEQYF. The V gene is TRBV13, the J gene TRBJ2-7; D is possibly TRBD2 (5 bases). V lost 7 bases to trimming and J lost 6 bases, with 19 bases between them. The CDR3 consists of 14 residues. Germline values: CDR1 PRHDT, CDR2 FYEKMQ (reference sequence).